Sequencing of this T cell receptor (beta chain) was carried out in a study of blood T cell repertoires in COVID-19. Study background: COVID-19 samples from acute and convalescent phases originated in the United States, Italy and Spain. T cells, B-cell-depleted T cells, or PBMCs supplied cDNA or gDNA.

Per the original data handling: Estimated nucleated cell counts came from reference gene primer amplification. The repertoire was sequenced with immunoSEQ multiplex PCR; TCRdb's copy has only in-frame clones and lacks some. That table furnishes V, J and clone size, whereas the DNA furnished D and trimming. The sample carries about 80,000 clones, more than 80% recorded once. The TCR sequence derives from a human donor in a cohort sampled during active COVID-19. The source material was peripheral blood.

The CDR3 is CASRIRQGTNYGYTF. The DNA for the CDR3 is TGTGCCAGCAGAATTAGACAGGGTACGAACTATGGCTACACCTTC. The rearrangement links TRBV5-6 to TRBJ1-2; TRBD1 matches 7 bases. The CDR3 runs 15 residues. The J segment lost 2 bases and the V segment lost 5 bases, leaving 9 bases of the junction unmatched. CDR1 and CDR2 from the germline V gene are SGHDT and YYEEEE.